This is a list of T cell receptor beta chains from one sample in a study of blood T cell repertoires in COVID-19. Sequenced by immunoSEQ multiplex PCR; TCRdb stores in-frame clones only, minus some. Of 150,000 to 180,000 clones listed, 80% are singletons. Sequencing input: peripheral blood. These receptors were collected from a man between 60 and 75 years old with acute or convalescent COVID-19. Both conserved end residues are part of each CDR3. D genes are given only for firm matches. The size of a clone is reported for some rows only, either as once, few or many, or as a class for expanded clones.

V	size	J	D	CDR3	DNA
TRBV27	NA	TRBJ2-1	NA	CASSLGYSSYNEQFF	TGTGCCAGCAGTTTAGGATACAGCTCCTACAATGAGCAGTTCTTC
TRBV7-2	NA	TRBJ1-1	TRBD1	CASSHRGRNTEAFF	TGTGCCAGCAGCCACAGGGGGCGGAACACTGAAGCTTTCTTT
TRBV7-3	NA	TRBJ1-3	NA	CASSFGGPGNTIYF	TGTGCCAGCAGCTTCGGCGGGCCTGGAAACACCATATATTTT
TRBV7-3	NA	TRBJ2-4	TRBD1	CASNPGDRGKDNMAKNIQYF	TGTGCCAGCAACCCCGGGGACAGGGGGAAAGACAACATGGCCAAAAACATTCAGTACTTC
TRBV30	NA	TRBJ2-7	NA	CAWKPGVPSYEQYF	TGTGCCTGGAAGCCGGGGGTACCCTCCTACGAGCAGTACTTC
TRBV10-3	NA	TRBJ2-1	NA	CAIRGEAPSGNEQFF	TGTGCCATCAGAGGGGAGGCCCCGAGTGGCAATGAGCAGTTCTTC
TRBV18	NA	TRBJ2-7	NA	CASSPGGGPSSYEQYF	TGTGCCAGCTCACCAGGAGGCGGGCCAAGCTCCTACGAGCAGTACTTC
TRBV5-4	NA	TRBJ1-4	NA	CASSPSATNEKLFF	TGTGCCAGCAGCCCCAGTGCAACTAATGAAAAACTGTTTTTT
TRBV5-8	NA	TRBJ1-5	NA	CASSLNRGTQNQPQHF	TGTGCCAGCAGCTTAAATCGAGGGACACAGAATCAGCCCCAGCATTTT
TRBV7-9	NA	TRBJ2-1	TRBD1	CASSLKGARVGHEQFF	TGTGCCAGCAGCTTAAAGGGGGCGCGTGTCGGGCATGAGCAGTTCTTC
TRBV5-6	NA	TRBJ2-7	NA	CASSFQGLTSEQYF	TGTGCCAGCAGCTTTCAGGGGCTTACAAGCGAGCAGTACTTC
TRBV4-1	NA	TRBJ1-5	TRBD1	CASSQEGQGSQPQHF	TGCGCCAGCAGCCAAGAGGGACAGGGAAGTCAGCCCCAGCATTTT
TRBV6-1	NA	TRBJ2-7	TRBD1	CASSETGVHEQYF	TGTGCCAGCAGTGAGACAGGGGTCCACGAGCAGTACTTC
TRBV5-1	NA	TRBJ2-5	NA	CASSLDYSSVPQETQYF	TGCGCCAGCAGTTTGGACTACTCGAGCGTCCCCCAAGAGACCCAGTACTTC
TRBV18	NA	TRBJ1-2	TRBD1	CASSPPDREAYGYTF	TGTGCCAGCTCACCCCCGGACAGGGAGGCATATGGCTACACCTTC
TRBV7-2	NA	TRBJ1-1	TRBD1	CASSLDRGGTEAFF	TGTGCCAGCAGCTTGGACAGGGGGGGCACTGAAGCTTTCTTT
TRBV2	NA	TRBJ2-1	TRBD1	CASSVDRGNEQFF	TGTGCCAGCAGTGTTGACAGGGGCAATGAGCAGTTCTTC
TRBV12-3/TRBV12-4	NA	TRBJ1-2	TRBD1	CASSPTTGNHYTF	TGTGCCAGCAGCCCGACGACAGGGAACCACTACACCTTC
TRBV19	NA	TRBJ1-1	NA	CASRRGNTEAFF	TGTGCCAGTAGAAGAGGGAACACTGAAGCTTTCTTT
TRBV12-1	NA	TRBJ2-6	NA	CASSFPRSSGANVLTF	TGTGCCAGCAGCTTTCCGAGAAGCTCTGGGGCCAACGTCCTGACTTTC
TRBV11-2	NA	TRBJ2-2	NA	CASSKTVSYTGELFF	TGTGCCAGCAGCAAAACGGTTTCTTACACCGGGGAGCTGTTTTTT
TRBV28	once	TRBJ2-1	NA	CASSRDEGDEQFF	TGTGCCAGCAGCAGAGATGAGGGCGATGAGCAGTTCTTC
TRBV7-2	NA	TRBJ2-5	NA	CASSLGSLSGGETQYF	TGTGCCAGCAGCTTAGGGTCCCTGAGTGGGGGGGAGACCCAGTACTTC
TRBV2	NA	TRBJ2-7	NA	CASSPGTFEQYF	TGTGCCAGCAGTCCCGGGACTTTCGAGCAGTACTTC
TRBV5-6	few	TRBJ1-2	NA	CASSLHGGYGYTF	TGTGCCAGCAGCTTGCATGGAGGCTATGGCTACACCTTC
TRBV2	NA	TRBJ2-5	TRBD1	CASSDRVGLPGRETQYF	TGTGCCAGCAGCGACAGGGTTGGGCTTCCGGGACGTGAGACCCAGTACTTC
TRBV18	NA	TRBJ1-1	TRBD1	CASSQLGTENTEAFF	TGTGCCAGCTCCCAACTCGGGACAGAGAACACTGAAGCTTTCTTT
TRBV28	NA	TRBJ2-5	NA	CASSTSGEIQTQYF	TGTGCCAGCAGCACGTCTGGGGAGATACAGACCCAGTACTTC
TRBV5-5	NA	TRBJ2-2	TRBD2	CASSLAASGSGAGELFF	TGTGCCAGCAGCTTGGCTGCTAGCGGGAGTGGGGCCGGGGAGCTGTTTTTT
TRBV7-3	NA	TRBJ2-3	NA	CASSLLGPSTDTQYF	TGTGCCAGCAGCTTACTAGGCCCTAGCACAGATACGCAGTATTTT
TRBV7-9	few	TRBJ1-4	TRBD1	CASSRGQGNEKLFF	TGTGCCAGCAGCCGGGGACAGGGGAATGAAAAACTGTTTTTT
TRBV7-8	few	TRBJ2-7	NA	CASSLGARGTAVEQYF	TGTGCCAGCAGCTTAGGGGCCAGGGGTACTGCGGTCGAGCAGTACTTC
TRBV3-1/TRBV3-2	NA	TRBJ2-7	TRBD2	CASSRLAGGPTPYEQYF	TGTGCCAGCAGCCGACTAGCGGGAGGGCCGACGCCCTACGAGCAGTACTTC
TRBV2	once	TRBJ1-6	NA	CASSEGSTANNSPLHF	TGTGCCAGCAGTGAAGGGTCGACAGCTAATAATTCACCCCTCCACTTT
TRBV20-1	NA	TRBJ2-7	TRBD1	CSASAPGQGPYEQYF	TGCAGTGCTAGTGCCCCGGGACAGGGACCCTACGAGCAGTACTTC
TRBV6-5	NA	TRBJ1-2	NA	CASSKAGNYGYTF	TGTGCCAGCAGTAAGGCAGGGAACTATGGCTACACCTTC
TRBV14	few	TRBJ1-2	NA	CASSWWPSGGYTF	TGTGCCAGCAGCTGGTGGCCCTCGGGTGGCTACACCTTC
TRBV6-6	NA	TRBJ1-2	TRBD1	CAGARQGASAYGYTF	TGTGCCGGGGCCCGACAGGGGGCGAGTGCCTATGGCTACACCTTC
TRBV6-5	NA	TRBJ2-4	NA	CASSSGTREIF	TGTGCCAGCAGTTCCGGGACTCGTGAAATCTTC
TRBV5-4	NA	TRBJ1-3	NA	CASSLQASGNTIYF	TGTGCCAGCAGCTTACAGGCCTCTGGAAACACCATATATTTT
TRBV7-2	few	TRBJ1-1	NA	CASSPHGTKTEAFF	TGTGCCAGCAGCCCCCACGGGACAAAGACTGAAGCTTTCTTT
TRBV30	NA	TRBJ1-3	NA	CAWSGPGGRGNTIYF	TGTGCCTGGAGTGGTCCGGGGGGGAGGGGAAACACCATATATTTT